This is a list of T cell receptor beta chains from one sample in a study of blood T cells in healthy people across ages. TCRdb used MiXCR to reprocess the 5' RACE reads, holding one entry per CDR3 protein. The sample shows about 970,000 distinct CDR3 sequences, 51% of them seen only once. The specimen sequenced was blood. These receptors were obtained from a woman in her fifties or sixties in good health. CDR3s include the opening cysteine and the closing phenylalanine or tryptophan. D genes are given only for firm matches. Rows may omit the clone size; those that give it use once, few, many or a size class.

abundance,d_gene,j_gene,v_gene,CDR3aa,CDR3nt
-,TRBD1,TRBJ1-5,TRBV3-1,CASSQGRGPPQHF,TGTGCCAGCAGCCAGGGGAGGGGGCCGCCCCAGCATTTT
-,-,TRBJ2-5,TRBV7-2,CASSLVTREPQYF,TGTGCCAGCAGCTTAGTTACCCGGGAGCCCCAGTACTTC
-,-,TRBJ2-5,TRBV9,CASGVGGGVARETQYF,TGTGCCAGCGGCGTAGGTGGGGGAGTCGCCAGGGAGACCCAGTACTTC
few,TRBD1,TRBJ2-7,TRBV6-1,CAARDRDYEQYF,TGTGCCGCCCGGGACAGGGATTACGAGCAGTACTTC
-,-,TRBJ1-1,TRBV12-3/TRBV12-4,CASNFPGREAFF,TGTGCCAGCAATTTCCCCGGGAGAGAAGCTTTCTTT
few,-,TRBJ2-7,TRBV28,CASSPFLQATYEQYF,TGTGCCAGCAGTCCGTTTCTACAGGCTACCTACGAGCAGTACTTC
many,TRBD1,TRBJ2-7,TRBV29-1,CSVTGAPAYEQYF,TGCAGCGTTACAGGGGCGCCAGCCTACGAGCAGTACTTC
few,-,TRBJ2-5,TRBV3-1,CASSRGRIQETQYF,TGTGCCAGCAGCCGGGGACGGATACAAGAGACCCAGTACTTC
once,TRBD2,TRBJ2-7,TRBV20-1,CSAKRPGLANEQYF,TGCAGTGCTAAACGTCCGGGACTAGCAAACGAGCAGTACTTC
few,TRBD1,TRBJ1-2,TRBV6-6,CASRLQGIGGLYGYTF,TGTGCCAGCAGGCTACAGGGGATTGGTGGGCTCTATGGCTACACCTTC
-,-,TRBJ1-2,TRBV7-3,CASSLSPGDVYTF,TGTGCCAGCAGCTTATCCCCCGGGGACGTATACACCTTC
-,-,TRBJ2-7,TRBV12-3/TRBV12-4,CASPTDRHLYEQYF,TGTGCCAGCCCGACCGACAGGCACCTCTACGAGCAGTACTTC
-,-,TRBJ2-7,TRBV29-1,CSVDSVGYEQYF,TGCAGCGTCGACTCCGTCGGGTACGAGCAGTACTTC
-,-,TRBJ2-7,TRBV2,CASSFLGRTSNEQYF,TGTGCCAGCAGCTTCCTCGGACGGACCTCCAACGAGCAGTACTTC
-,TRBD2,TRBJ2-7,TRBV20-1,CSATSGAAGEQYF,TGCAGTGCTACTAGCGGGGCGGCGGGCGAGCAGTACTTC
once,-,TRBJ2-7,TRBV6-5,CASSKDRFSYEQYF,TGTGCCAGCAGTAAGGACAGATTCTCCTACGAGCAGTACTTC
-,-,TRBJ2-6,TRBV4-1,CASSQDWGASGANVLTF,TGCGCCAGCAGCCAAGATTGGGGAGCCTCTGGGGCCAACGTCCTGACTTTC
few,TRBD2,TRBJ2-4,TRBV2,CASSWTSGGQNIQYF,TGTGCCAGCAGCTGGACTAGCGGGGGCCAAAACATTCAGTACTTC
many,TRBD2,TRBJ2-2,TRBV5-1,CASSSQGGTGELFF,TGCGCCAGCAGCTCCCAGGGAGGGACCGGGGAGCTGTTTTTT
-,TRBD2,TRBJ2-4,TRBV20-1,CSVRRAGGDIQYF,TGCAGTGTTAGACGAGCGGGAGGGGACATTCAGTACTTC
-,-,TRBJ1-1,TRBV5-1,CASSLAKYGRPNTEAFF,TGCGCCAGCAGCTTGGCGAAATACGGACGGCCCAACACTGAAGCTTTCTTT
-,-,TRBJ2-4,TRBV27,CASRNLYRGAKNVQYF,TGTGCCAGCAGGAATTTATATAGGGGGGCTAAAAACGTTCAGTACTTC
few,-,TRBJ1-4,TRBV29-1,CSVTGTFDEKLFF,TGCAGCGTTACCGGGACATTCGATGAAAAACTGTTTTTT
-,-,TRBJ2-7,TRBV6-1,CASSVETYEQYF,TGTGCCAGCAGTGTGGAAACTTACGAGCAGTACTTC
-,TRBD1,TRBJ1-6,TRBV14,CASSQGTGVSPLHF,TGTGCCAGCAGCCAAGGAACAGGGGTTTCACCCCTCCACTTT
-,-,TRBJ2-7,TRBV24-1,CATSDRGGYEQYF,TGTGCCACCAGTGACCGCGGCGGCTACGAGCAGTACTTC
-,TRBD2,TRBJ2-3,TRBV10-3,CAISESGGSGGTQYF,TGTGCCATCAGTGAGTCGGGAGGGAGCGGGGGTACGCAGTATTTT
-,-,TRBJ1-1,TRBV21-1,CASSKHLTGGTNTEAFF,TGTGCCAGCAGCAAACATCTTACAGGGGGGACGAACACTGAAGCTTTCTTT
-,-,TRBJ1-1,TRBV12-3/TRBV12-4,CASSFQQGAFF,TGTGCCAGCAGTTTCCAACAGGGAGCTTTCTTT
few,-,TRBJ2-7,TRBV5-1,CASSLERGGSWEQYF,TGCGCCAGCAGCTTGGAACGCGGGGGCAGTTGGGAGCAGTACTTC
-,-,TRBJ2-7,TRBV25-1,CASSEQRPGRSSYEQYF,TGTGCCAGCAGTGAACAAAGGCCGGGACGGAGCTCCTACGAGCAGTACTTC
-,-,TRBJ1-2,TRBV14,CASRPVQGRKTDGYTF,TGTGCCAGCAGGCCCGTGCAGGGTCGAAAGACGGACGGCTACACCTTC